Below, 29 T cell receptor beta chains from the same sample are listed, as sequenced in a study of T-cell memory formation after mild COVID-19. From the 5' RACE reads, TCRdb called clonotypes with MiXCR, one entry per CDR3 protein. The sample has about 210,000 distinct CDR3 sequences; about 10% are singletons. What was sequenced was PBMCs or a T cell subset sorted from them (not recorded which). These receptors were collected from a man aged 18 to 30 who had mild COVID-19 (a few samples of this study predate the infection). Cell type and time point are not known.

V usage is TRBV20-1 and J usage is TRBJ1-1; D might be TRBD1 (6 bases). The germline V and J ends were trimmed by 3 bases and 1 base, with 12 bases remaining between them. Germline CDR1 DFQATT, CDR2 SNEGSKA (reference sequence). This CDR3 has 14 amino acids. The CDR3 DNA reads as TGCAGTGCTAGCGACAGGAGGGGGAACACTGAAGCTTTCTTT. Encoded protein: CSASDRRGNTEAFF.

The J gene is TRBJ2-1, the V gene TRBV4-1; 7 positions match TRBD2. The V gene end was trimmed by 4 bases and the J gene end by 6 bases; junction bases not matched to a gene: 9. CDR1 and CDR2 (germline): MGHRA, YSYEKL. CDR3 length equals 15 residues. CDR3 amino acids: CASSPWVGGTNEQFF. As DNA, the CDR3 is TGCGCCAGCAGCCCCTGGGTGGGGGGGACCAATGAGCAGTTCTTC.

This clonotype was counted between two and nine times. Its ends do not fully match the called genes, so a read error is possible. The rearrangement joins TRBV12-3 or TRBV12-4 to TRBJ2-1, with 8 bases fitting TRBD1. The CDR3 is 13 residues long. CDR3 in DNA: TGTGCCAGCAGTTTAGGGACAGGGCGGGTTAGGCTCTTC. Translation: CASSLGTGRVRLF.

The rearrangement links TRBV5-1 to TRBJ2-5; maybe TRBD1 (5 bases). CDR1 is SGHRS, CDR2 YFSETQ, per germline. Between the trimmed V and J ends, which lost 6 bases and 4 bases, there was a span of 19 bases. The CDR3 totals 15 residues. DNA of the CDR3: TGCGCCAGCACCCTTTCCCCAGGGAACCGAGAGACCCAGTACTTC. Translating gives CASTLSPGNRETQYF.

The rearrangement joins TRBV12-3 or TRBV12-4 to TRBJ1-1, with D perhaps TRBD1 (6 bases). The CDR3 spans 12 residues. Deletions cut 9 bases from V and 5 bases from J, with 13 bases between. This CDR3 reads CASSGVGTEAFF. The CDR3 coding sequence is TGTGCCAGTTCAGGGGTTGGGACTGAAGCTTTCTTT.

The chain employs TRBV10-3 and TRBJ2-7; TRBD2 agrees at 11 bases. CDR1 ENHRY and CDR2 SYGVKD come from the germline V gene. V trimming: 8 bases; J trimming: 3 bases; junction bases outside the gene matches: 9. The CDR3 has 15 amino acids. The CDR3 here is CAIRASGGQGYEQYF. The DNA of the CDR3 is TGTGCCATCCGGGCTAGCGGGGGGCAAGGCTACGAGCAGTACTTC.

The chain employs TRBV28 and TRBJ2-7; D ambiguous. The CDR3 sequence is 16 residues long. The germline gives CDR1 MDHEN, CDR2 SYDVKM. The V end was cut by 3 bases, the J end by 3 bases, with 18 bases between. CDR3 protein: CASSFSAGRRYYEQYV. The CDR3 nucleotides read TGTGCCAGCAGTTTTAGTGCCGGACGTAGGTACTACGAGCAGTACGTC.

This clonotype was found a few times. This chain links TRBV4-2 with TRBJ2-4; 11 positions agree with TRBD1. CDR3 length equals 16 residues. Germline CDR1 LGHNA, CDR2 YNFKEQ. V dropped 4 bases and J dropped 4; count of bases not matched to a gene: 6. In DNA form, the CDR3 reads TGTGCCAGCAGCCCGGGGACAGGGGGGGTGAAAAACATTCAGTACTTC. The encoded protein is CASSPGTGGVKNIQYF.

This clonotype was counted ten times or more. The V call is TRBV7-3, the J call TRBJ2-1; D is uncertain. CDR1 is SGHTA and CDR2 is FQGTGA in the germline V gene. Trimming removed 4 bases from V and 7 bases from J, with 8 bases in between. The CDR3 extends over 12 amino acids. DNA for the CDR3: TGTGCCAGCAGCTCGTATGGGAATGAGCAGTTCTTC. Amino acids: CASSSYGNEQFF.

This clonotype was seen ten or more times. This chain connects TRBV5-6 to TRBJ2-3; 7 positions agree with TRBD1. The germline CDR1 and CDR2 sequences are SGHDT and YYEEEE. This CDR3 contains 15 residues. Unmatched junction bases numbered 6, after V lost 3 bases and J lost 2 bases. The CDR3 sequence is CASSYSGTVTDTQYF. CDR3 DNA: TGTGCCAGCAGCTACTCTGGGACAGTCACAGATACGCAGTATTTT.

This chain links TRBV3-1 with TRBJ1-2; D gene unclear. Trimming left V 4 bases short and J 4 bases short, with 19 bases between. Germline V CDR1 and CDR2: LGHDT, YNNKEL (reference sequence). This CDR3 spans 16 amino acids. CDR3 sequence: CASSRGRRSLTYGYTF. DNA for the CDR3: TGTGCCAGCAGCCGCGGCCGGAGAAGCCTAACCTATGGCTACACCTTC.

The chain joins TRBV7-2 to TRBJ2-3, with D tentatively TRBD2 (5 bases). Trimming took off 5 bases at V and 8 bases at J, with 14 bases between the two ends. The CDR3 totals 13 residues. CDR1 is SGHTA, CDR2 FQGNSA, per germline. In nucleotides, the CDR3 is TGTGCCAGCAGCGAGAATGCACGGGGTACGCAGTATTTT. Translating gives CASSENARGTQYF.

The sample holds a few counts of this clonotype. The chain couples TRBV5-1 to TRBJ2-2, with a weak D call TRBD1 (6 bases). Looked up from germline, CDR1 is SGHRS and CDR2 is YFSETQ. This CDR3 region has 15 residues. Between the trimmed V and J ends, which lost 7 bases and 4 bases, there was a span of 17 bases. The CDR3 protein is CASSLPTGPTGELFF. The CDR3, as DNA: TGCGCCAGCTCCCTCCCGACAGGACCCACCGGGGAGCTGTTTTTT.

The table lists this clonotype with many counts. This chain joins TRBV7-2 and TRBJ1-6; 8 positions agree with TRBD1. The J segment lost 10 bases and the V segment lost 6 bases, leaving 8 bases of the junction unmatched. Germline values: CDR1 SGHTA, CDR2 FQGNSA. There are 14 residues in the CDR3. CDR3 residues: CASSLTGDRSPLHF. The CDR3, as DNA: TGTGCCAGCAGTTTGACAGGGGACCGCTCACCCCTCCACTTT.

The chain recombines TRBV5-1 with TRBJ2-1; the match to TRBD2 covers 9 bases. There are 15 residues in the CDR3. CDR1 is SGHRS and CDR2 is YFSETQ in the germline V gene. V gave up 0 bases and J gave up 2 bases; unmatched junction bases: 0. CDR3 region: CASSLGLAAYNEQFF. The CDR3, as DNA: TGCGCCAGCAGCTTGGGACTAGCGGCCTACAATGAGCAGTTCTTC.

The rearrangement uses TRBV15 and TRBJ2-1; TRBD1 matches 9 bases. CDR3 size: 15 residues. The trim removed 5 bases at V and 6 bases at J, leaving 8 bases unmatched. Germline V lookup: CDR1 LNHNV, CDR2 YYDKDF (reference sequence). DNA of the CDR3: TGTGCCACCAGCCTTGGGACAGGGTGGGTCAATGAGCAGTTCTTC. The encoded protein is CATSLGTGWVNEQFF.

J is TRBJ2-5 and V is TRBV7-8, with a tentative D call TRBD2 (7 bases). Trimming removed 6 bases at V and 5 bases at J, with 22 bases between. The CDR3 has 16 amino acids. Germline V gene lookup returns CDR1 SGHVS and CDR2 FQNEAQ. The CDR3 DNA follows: TGTGCCAGCAGAAAGACGGGGGGCGAGGTTAGGGAGACCCAGTACTTC. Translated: CASRKTGGEVRETQYF.

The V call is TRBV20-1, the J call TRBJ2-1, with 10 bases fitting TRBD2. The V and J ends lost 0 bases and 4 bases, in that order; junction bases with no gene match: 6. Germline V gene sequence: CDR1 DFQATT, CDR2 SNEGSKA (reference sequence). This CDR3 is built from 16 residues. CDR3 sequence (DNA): TGCAGTGCTAGAGACCAGCGGGGGGGCCCTTACAATGAGCAGTTCTTC. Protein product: CSARDQRGGPYNEQFF.

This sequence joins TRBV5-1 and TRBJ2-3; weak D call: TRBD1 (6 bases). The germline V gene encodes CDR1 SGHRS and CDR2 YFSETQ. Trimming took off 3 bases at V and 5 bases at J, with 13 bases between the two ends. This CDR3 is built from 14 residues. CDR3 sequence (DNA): TGCGCCAGCAGCTCGGGCCAACAGGGAGATACGCAGTATTTT. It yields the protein CASSSGQQGDTQYF.

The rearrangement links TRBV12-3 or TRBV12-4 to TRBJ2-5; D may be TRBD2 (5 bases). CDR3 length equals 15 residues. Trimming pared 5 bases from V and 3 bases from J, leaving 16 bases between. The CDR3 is CASSREGTREETQYF. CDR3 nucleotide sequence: TGTGCCAGCAGTCGCGAGGGTACCCGAGAAGAGACCCAGTACTTC.

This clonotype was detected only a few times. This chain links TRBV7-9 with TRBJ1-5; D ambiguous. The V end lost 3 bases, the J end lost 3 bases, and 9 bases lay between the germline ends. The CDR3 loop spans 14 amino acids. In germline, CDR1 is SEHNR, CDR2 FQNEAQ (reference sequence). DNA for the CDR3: TGTGCCAGCAGCTTTGAGGGTTCCAATCAGCCCCAGCATTTT. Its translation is CASSFEGSNQPQHF. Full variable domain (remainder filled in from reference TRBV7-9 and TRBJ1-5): DTGVSQNPRHKITKRGQNVTFRCDPISEHNRLYWYRQTLGQGPEFLTYFQNEAQLEKSRLLSDRFSAERPKGSFSTLEIQRTEQGDSAMYLCASSFEGSNQPQHFGDGTRLSIL.

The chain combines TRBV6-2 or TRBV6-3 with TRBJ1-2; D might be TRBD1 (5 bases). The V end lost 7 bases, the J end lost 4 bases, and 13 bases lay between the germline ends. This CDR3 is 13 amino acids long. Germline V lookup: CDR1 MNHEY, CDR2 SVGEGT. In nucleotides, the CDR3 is TGTGCCAGCACCCAGGGTTATGGCTATGGCTACACCTTC. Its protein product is CASTQGYGYGYTF.

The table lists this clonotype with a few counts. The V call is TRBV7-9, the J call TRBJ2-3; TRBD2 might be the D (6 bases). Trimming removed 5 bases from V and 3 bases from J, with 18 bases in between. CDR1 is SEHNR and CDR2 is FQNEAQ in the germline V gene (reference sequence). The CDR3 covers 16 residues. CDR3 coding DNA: TGTGCCAGCAGCCCGGGGGACTTCCGTTTAACAGATACGCAGTATTTT. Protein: CASSPGDFRLTDTQYF.

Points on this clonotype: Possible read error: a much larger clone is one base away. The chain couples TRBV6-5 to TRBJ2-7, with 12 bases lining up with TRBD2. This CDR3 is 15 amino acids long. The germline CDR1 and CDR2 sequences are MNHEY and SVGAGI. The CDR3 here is CASSYTLAGGLEQCF. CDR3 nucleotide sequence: TGTGCCAGCAGTTACACCCTAGCGGGGGGGCTAGAGCAGTGCTTC.

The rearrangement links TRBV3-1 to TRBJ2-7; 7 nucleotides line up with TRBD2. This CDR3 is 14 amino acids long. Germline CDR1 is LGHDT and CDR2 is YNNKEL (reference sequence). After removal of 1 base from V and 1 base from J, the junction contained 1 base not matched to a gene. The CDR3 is CASSQGGGSYEQYV. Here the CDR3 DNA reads TGTGCCAGCAGCCAAGGCGGGGGTTCCTACGAGCAGTACGTC.

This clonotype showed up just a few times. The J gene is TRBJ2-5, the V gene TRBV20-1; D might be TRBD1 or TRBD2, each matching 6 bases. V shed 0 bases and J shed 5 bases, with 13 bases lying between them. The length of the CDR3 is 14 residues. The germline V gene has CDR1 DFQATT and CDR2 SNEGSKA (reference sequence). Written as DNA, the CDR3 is TGCAGTGCTAGAGATCCGGGGGCCTCGGAGACCCAGTACTTC. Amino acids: CSARDPGASETQYF.

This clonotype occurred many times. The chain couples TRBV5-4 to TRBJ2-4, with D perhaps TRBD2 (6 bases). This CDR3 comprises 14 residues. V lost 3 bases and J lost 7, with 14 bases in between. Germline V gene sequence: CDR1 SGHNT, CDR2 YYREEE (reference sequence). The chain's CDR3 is CASSSGGRDNIQYF. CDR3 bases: TGTGCCAGCAGCTCCGGGGGTAGAGACAACATTCAGTACTTC.

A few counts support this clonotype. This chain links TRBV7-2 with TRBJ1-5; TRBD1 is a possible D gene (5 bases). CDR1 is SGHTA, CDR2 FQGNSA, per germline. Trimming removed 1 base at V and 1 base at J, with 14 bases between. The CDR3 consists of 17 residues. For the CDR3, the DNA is TGTGCCAGCAGCTTAGTTTCTGGGGCGCTGAGCAATCAGCCCCAGCATTTT. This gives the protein CASSLVSGALSNQPQHF.

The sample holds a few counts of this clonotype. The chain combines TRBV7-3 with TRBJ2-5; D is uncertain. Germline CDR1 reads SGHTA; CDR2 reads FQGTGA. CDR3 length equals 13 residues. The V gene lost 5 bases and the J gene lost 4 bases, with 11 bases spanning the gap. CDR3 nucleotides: TGTGCCAGCAGCCGGACCAGCTCAGAGACCCAGTACTTC. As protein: CASSRTSSETQYF.